These T cell receptor beta chains were read from a single sample in a study of blood T cell repertoires in COVID-19. Sequenced by immunoSEQ multiplex PCR; TCRdb stores in-frame clones only, minus some. The table includes around 170,000 clones, roughly 84% detected once. Sequencing used peripheral blood. The receptors come from a woman aged 55-70 years with acute or convalescent COVID-19. Both conserved end residues are part of each CDR3. Fields, in order: J gene, V gene, CDR3 length, D gene, clone size, CDR3 DNA, CDR3 protein. A D gene is named only where the DNA matches it firmly. Only part of the rows carry a size: once, few, many, or a class if the clone is expanded.

>TRBJ2-3|TRBV6-1|16|.|.
TGTGCCAGCAGTGAAGAGCGGCAGGGGCTGAGAGATACGCAGTATTTT
CASSEERQGLRDTQYF
>TRBJ1-6|TRBV5-4|15|.|few
TGTGCCAGCAGCTTGGCAGGGTTTGAAAATTCACCCCTCCACTTT
CASSLAGFENSPLHF
>TRBJ2-1|TRBV6-5|15|TRBD1|.
TGTGCCAGCAGTTACTCCGGGACAGGGATGAATGAGCAGTTCTTC
CASSYSGTGMNEQFF
>TRBJ1-2|TRBV28|16|.|once
TGTGCCAGCAACCCACGTCTGGCCAGGGCCTATTATGGCTACACCTTC
CASNPRLARAYYGYTF
>TRBJ1-2|TRBV4-3|16|.|once
TGCGCCAGCAGCCAAGTCTGGGGAGGGAGGGCCTATGGCTACACCTTC
CASSQVWGGRAYGYTF
>TRBJ2-3|TRBV12-5|17|.|.
TGTGCTAGTGGTTTGGTACTGTTCAACCGTTACACAGATACGCAGTATTTT
CASGLVLFNRYTDTQYF
>TRBJ2-3|TRBV5-5|13|.|once
TGTGCCAGCAGTGTGTTGGGGGCAAATACGCAGTATTTT
CASSVLGANTQYF
>TRBJ2-2|TRBV2|15|TRBD1|.
TGTGCCAGCAGGTTGGGGTCAGGGGGAACCGGGGAGCTGTTTTTT
CASRLGSGGTGELFF
>TRBJ1-2|TRBV12-3/TRBV12-4|12|.|.
TGTGCCAGCAGTCTGAACAGGTACGGCTACACCTTC
CASSLNRYGYTF
>TRBJ2-7|TRBV19|13|TRBD1|.
TGTGCCAGTAGTACCCAGGACAGGTACGAGCAGTACTTC
CASSTQDRYEQYF
>TRBJ1-3|TRBV7-8|15|.|.
TGTGCCAGCAGTCAAAACAGGGTAGAAGGAAACACCATATATTTT
CASSQNRVEGNTIYF
>TRBJ2-7|TRBV28|11|.|.
TGTGCCACCCATTTTCACTACGAGCAGTACTTC
CATHFHYEQYF
>TRBJ2-5|TRBV28|17|TRBD2|few
TGTGCCAGCAGTCCAATCGATGAAGCGGGGGGGCAGGAGACCCAGTACTTC
CASSPIDEAGGQETQYF
>TRBJ2-5|TRBV6-9|15|TRBD2|.
TGTGCCAGCAGTTACGCGGGGGGGCCTGGGGAGACCCAGTACTTC
CASSYAGGPGETQYF
>TRBJ2-1|TRBV24-1|16|.|.
TGTGCCACCAGGGCAAGGGGTAGCTTGGGCGACAATGAGCAGTTCTTC
CATRARGSLGDNEQFF
>TRBJ1-5|TRBV5-6|15|.|.
TGTGCCAGCAGCGCATTACAGGGTTCCAATCAGCCCCAGCATTTT
CASSALQGSNQPQHF
>TRBJ2-1|TRBV5-4|14|.|.
TGTGCCAGCAGCTTACAGTTAGCGAACAATGAGCAGTTCTTC
CASSLQLANNEQFF
>TRBJ1-1|TRBV2|15|.|.
TGTGCCAGCAGTGAATGGGGCAGCCAAGTGACTGAAGCTTTCTTT
CASSEWGSQVTEAFF
>TRBJ2-3|TRBV9|16|.|.
TGTGCCAGCAGCGTAGCGGGGGGACATAGCACAGATACGCAGTATTTT
CASSVAGGHSTDTQYF
>TRBJ2-7|TRBV27|13|.|.
TGTGCCAGCAGTCCCCCTTCTCCCTACGAGCAGTACTTC
CASSPPSPYEQYF
>TRBJ1-1|TRBV5-1|15|.|.
TGCGCCAGCAGGTCCAGGGAAGCTGTGAACACTGAAGCTTTCTTT
CASRSREAVNTEAFF
>TRBJ2-7|TRBV25-1|14|.|.
TGTGCCAGCAGTCCCGTACAGGTAGGAGGGGAGCAGTACTTC
CASSPVQVGGEQYF